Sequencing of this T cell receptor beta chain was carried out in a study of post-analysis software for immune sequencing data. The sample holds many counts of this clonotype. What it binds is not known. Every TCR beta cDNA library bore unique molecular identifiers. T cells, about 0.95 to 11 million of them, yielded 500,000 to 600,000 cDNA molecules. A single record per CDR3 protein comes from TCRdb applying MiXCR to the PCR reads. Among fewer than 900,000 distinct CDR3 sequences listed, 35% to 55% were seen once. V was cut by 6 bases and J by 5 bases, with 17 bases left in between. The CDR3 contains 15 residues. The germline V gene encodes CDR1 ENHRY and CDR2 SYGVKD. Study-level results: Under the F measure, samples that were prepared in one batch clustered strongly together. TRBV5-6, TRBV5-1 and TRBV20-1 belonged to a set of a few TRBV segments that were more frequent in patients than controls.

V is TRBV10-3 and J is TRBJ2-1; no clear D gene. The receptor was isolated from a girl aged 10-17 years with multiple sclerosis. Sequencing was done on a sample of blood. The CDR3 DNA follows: TGTGCCATCAGGGAACTTCGGGCAGAAGACAATGAGCAGTTCTTC. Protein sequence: CAIRELRAEDNEQFF.